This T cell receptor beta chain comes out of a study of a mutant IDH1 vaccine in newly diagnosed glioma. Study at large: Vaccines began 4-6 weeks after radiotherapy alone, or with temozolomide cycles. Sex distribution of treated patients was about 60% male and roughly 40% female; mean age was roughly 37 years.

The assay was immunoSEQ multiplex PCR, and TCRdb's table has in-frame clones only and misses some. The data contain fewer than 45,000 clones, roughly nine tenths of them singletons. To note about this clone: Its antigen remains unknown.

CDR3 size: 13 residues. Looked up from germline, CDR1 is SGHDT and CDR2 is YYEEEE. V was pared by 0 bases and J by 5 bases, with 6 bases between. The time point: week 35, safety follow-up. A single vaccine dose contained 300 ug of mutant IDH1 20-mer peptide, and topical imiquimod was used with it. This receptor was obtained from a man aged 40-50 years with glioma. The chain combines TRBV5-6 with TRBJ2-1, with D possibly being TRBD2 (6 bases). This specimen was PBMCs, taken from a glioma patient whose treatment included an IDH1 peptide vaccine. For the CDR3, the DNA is TGTGCCAGCAGCTTGGGCGGGGACAATGAGCAGTTCTTC. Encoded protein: CASSLGGDNEQFF.